This entry describes one TCR beta chain. Its cognate antigen has yet to be identified. Nothing much larger sits one base from this clone, and base qualities are not available. The data stem from a study of cytomegalovirus exposure and HLA in healthy donors (TCRdb year 2017). As for the study more broadly: A later analysis indicated that the 120 or so validation repertoires were generated on the platform also employed for the 650 to 850 repertoires of the first cohort. The study aimed to test whether cataloging public T cell receptors could reveal signatures of past pathogen exposure. Along with the roughly 670-subject first cohort, a separate validation cohort of more than 90 different subjects was used. To predict cytomegalovirus infection status, the study brought together high-throughput TCR immunosequencing, statistical association of individual TCRs with disease status, and machine learning. The paper as a whole reports these results and caveats: Most TCR sequences were seen in very few donors, while some public TCRs were found in many individuals. Cytomegalovirus status was reported to be diagnosed by the classifier with high specificity and sensitivity in both the original and validation cohorts. It was suggested by the authors that the approach could potentially be generalized to other disease states and immunological phenotypes. A few of the identified cytomegalovirus-associated TCR beta chains were confirmed in vitro to be specific for cytomegalovirus antigens. The study gave a list of more than 150 TCR beta chains associated with cytomegalovirus. Of the cluster scores, approximately 95% were above 0 in a later analysis, which found that TCRs clustered in the first cohort also tended to co-occur in the 120 validation repertoires. A later analysis had no HLA typing for the validation cohort, so co-occurrence there was scored across all 110 or so repertoires.

Separate from the approximately 700-subject first cohort, the validation cohort of around 130 subjects was the group to which the donors belonged. Library creation used the immunoSEQ multiplex PCR assay. From the authors' description of their analysis: A statistical classification framework was built for diagnosing cytomegalovirus status from the catalog of TCR beta chain sequences. TCRdb provides this immuneACCESS table in a form limited to in-frame rearrangements. Some clones are lacking; in checked studies, under half of them reflect an unresolved V gene, and why the rest are absent is not known. The D gene and trimming were derived from the DNA, and the V and J assignments and clone size from that table. This sample holds roughly 220,000 clones; about 93% were observed only once. 1% to 1.2% of the sample is taken by the ten largest. Measured from the cysteine to the phenylalanine, the CDR3 is 17 residues long. CDR3 DNA is the only sequence kept; it has 51 bases, read in frame from the first base. Sequences SNHLY (CDR1) and FYNNEI (CDR2) are obtained from the germline V gene. V and J are truncated by 7 bases and 5 bases respectively, leaving an intervening sequence of 24 bases.

Sequencing was carried out using PBMCs. Here the chain combines TRBV2 and TRBJ1-3, with TRBD1 as a weak D call on 5 bases. This receptor was taken from a woman aged 18-29 years in good health and CMV-seronegative. The CDR3 region: CASKLDNGNLPRNTIYF. The nucleotides are TGTGCCAGCAAGTTGGACAACGGTAACCTCCCACGAAACACCATATATTTT.